Shown below are 31 T cell receptor beta chains from a single sample sequenced in a study of blood T cell repertoires in COVID-19. Assay used: immunoSEQ multiplex PCR; TCRdb lists only in-frame clones, some missing. The sample has about 330,000 clones, 87% seen once. Sequencing was performed on PBMCs or T cells enriched from blood (not recorded which). Receptors were obtained from a woman younger than 45 who had recovered from COVID-19.

The chain combines TRBV7-9 with TRBJ2-1; D is perhaps TRBD2 (6 bases). The germline CDR1 and CDR2 sequences are SEHNR and FQNEAQ (reference sequence). The CDR3 covers 17 residues. With 7 bases removed from V and 0 bases from J, the gap between germline ends came to 19 bases. The CDR3 DNA sequence: TGTGCCAGCACCTCTGGCGGGACGGCGAGCTCCTACAATGAGCAGTTCTTC. The encoded protein is CASTSGGTASSYNEQFF.

The chain recombines TRBV14 with TRBJ1-3; the D is unclear. V lost 3 bases, J lost 5 bases, and 20 bases lay in between. The CDR3 spans 17 residues. From germline, CDR1 is SGHDN and CDR2 FVKESK. Written as DNA, the CDR3 is TGTGCCAGCAGCCACTTAGGTGAGGGATTCCGGAGAAACACCATATATTTT. This sequence encodes CASSHLGEGFRRNTIYF.

The chain couples TRBV10-2 to TRBJ1-2; D might be TRBD1 (6 bases). Per germline, CDR1 WSHSY and CDR2 SAAADI. Trimming left V 2 bases short and J 8 bases short, with 21 bases between. There are 16 residues in the CDR3. The CDR3 DNA is TGCGCCAGCAGTGAGACTACAGGGCTACCCCCCAAGGGCTACACCTTC. It encodes CASSETTGLPPKGYTF.

The J gene is TRBJ2-3, the V gene TRBV18; D gene uncertain. Per germline, CDR1 KGHSH and CDR2 LQKENI. This CDR3 has 14 residues. Trimming removed 2 bases at V and 0 bases at J, with 6 bases between. The CDR3 coding sequence is TGTGCCAGCTCACCATGGCCAAGCACAGATACGCAGTATTTT. Its translation: CASSPWPSTDTQYF.

The rearrangement links TRBV7-8 to TRBJ2-1, with 7 nucleotides matching TRBD2. Germline trimming cut 1 base from V and 15 bases from J; bases unmatched to any gene: 12. The CDR3 runs to 14 residues. Germline assignment: CDR1 SGHVS and CDR2 FQNEAQ. CDR3 region: CASSLDRLAVHRFF. The CDR3 DNA reads TGTGCCAGCAGCTTAGATAGGCTAGCGGTACATCGGTTCTTC.

This clone was picked up one time. The V call is TRBV4-3, the J call TRBJ2-7, with D perhaps TRBD2 (6 bases). Germline-derived CDR1 and CDR2 are LGHNA and YSLEER. This CDR3 region has 14 residues. V was cut by 1 base and J by 7 bases, with 14 bases left in between. The CDR3 loop is CASSQASRAGEQYF. DNA for the CDR3: TGCGCCAGCAGCCAAGCCTCTAGGGCGGGGGAGCAGTACTTC.

V is TRBV6-5 and J is TRBJ2-6; a weak D match, TRBD2 (5 bases). Germline V gene lookup returns CDR1 MNHEY and CDR2 SVGAGI. V dropped 1 base and J dropped 4 bases, with 8 bases sitting between them. The CDR3 totals 15 residues. CDR3 loop: CASSYWETGANVLTF. The DNA for the CDR3 is TGTGCCAGCAGTTACTGGGAGACAGGGGCCAACGTCCTGACTTTC.

This sequence joins TRBV19 and TRBJ1-2, with 10 bases identical to TRBD1. The CDR3 extends over 15 amino acids. Germline CDR1 and CDR2: LNHDA and SQIVND (reference sequence). Trimming took 1 base from V and 8 from J; bases not matched to a gene: 7. CDR3 sequence: CASSIGDRGLGGYTF. CDR3 DNA sequence: TGTGCCAGTAGTATAGGGGACAGGGGCCTTGGGGGCTACACCTTC.

The chain has TRBV5-5 and TRBJ1-2, with a possible D match to TRBD1 (5 bases). CDR3 length equals 14 residues. The V gene lost 3 bases and the J gene lost 3 bases, with 12 bases spanning the gap. Germline V gives CDR1 SGHKS, CDR2 YYEKEE (reference sequence). In DNA form, the CDR3 reads TGTGCCAGCAGCTATCCCGGGGGTGACTATGGCTACACCTTC. This gives the protein CASSYPGGDYGYTF.

This chain links TRBV6-5 with TRBJ2-1; D gene ambiguous. The CDR3 length is 13 residues. Germline V lookup: CDR1 MNHEY, CDR2 SVGAGI. Trimming took 6 bases from V and 2 from J, leaving 8 bases between them. The CDR3 DNA reads TGTGCCAGCAGCTCTATTCCCTACAATGAGCAGTTCTTC. Amino acid sequence: CASSSIPYNEQFF.

The V and J genes are TRBV19 and TRBJ1-4, with D possibly being TRBD1 (5 bases). Germline lookup yields CDR1 LNHDA and CDR2 SQIVND (reference sequence). V lost 7 bases and J 5 bases, leaving 17 bases between the germline ends. The CDR3 has 15 residues. As DNA, the CDR3 is TGTGCCAGTAATTCGGGTGGGGCCCCAAATGAAAAACTGTTTTTT. Residues: CASNSGGAPNEKLFF.

This rearrangement joins TRBV19 to TRBJ2-3; tentatively, D is TRBD2 (6 bases). The V gene's germline CDR1 is LNHDA and CDR2 SQIVND (reference sequence). With 3 bases removed from V and 6 bases from J, the gap between germline ends came to 19 bases. The CDR3 consists of 16 residues. The CDR3 DNA reads as TGTGCCAGTAGTATTAATTGGCGGGGTCGGGAGGATACGCAGTATTTT. Encoded protein: CASSINWRGREDTQYF.

This rearrangement joins TRBV19 to TRBJ1-3, with TRBD1 as a possible D gene (6 bases). The CDR3 contains 16 residues. V was cut by 4 bases and J by 2 bases, with 15 bases left in between. CDR1 and CDR2 (germline): LNHDA, SQIVND (reference sequence). The CDR3 reads CASSTVITGPGNTIYF. CDR3 coding DNA: TGTGCCAGTAGTACCGTCATTACAGGGCCTGGAAACACCATATATTTT.

The chain has TRBV4-1 and TRBJ2-7; the D gene is possibly TRBD1 (6 bases). Trimming stripped 6 bases from V and 1 base from J, with 13 bases between. The CDR3 length is 14 residues. Germline loops: CDR1 MGHRA, CDR2 YSYEKL. Written as DNA, the CDR3 is TGCGCCAGCAGACTCCGGGACATTTCCTACGAGCAGTACTTC. Translation: CASRLRDISYEQYF.

The chain has TRBV12-3 or TRBV12-4 and TRBJ1-4; TRBD1 might be the D (5 bases). The CDR3 has 13 residues. The V and J ends lost 5 bases and 8 bases respectively, with 12 bases between them. CDR3 in DNA: TGTGCCAGCAGTCGTACGGGGGAAGAAAAACTGTTTTTT. Translating it yields CASSRTGEEKLFF.

V gene TRBV19 combines with J gene TRBJ2-5, with TRBD2 matching over 10 bases. Germline CDR1 LNHDA, CDR2 SQIVND (reference sequence). The V and J ends lost 1 base and 5 bases, in that order; junction bases with no gene match: 4. The CDR3 consists of 15 residues. CDR3 bases: TGTGCCAGTAGTATAGTCCTAGCGGGGGTGGAGACCCAGTACTTC. It is translated as CASSIVLAGVETQYF.

V usage is TRBV15 and J usage is TRBJ2-7; no firm D call. CDR3 length: 15 amino acids. Between the trimmed V and J ends, which lost 1 base and 6 bases, there was a span of 16 bases. Germline assignment: CDR1 LNHNV and CDR2 YYDKDF (reference sequence). The CDR3 DNA follows: TGTGCCACCAGCAGAGCAGGCCCCACAACCGGCGAGCAGTACTTC. As protein: CATSRAGPTTGEQYF. The full variable domain, completed using reference TRBV15 and TRBJ2-7, is DAMVIQNPRYQVTQFGKPVTLSCSQTLNHNVMYWYQQKSSQAPKLLFHYYDKDFNNEADTPDNFQSRRPNTSFCFLDIRSPGLGDTAMYLCATSRAGPTTGEQYFGPGTRLTVT.

About this clone itself: The same CDR3 can be traced to other DNA sequences in this sample. CDR3 in DNA: TGCGCCAGCAGCTCCGGGAACACTGAAGCTTTCTTT. This gives the protein CASSSGNTEAFF. V usage is TRBV5-1 and J usage is TRBJ1-1, with no clear D. V lost 3 bases and J 1 base, leaving 4 bases between the germline ends. Germline CDR1 reads SGHRS; CDR2 reads YFSETQ. The CDR3 has 12 residues.

The chain employs TRBV9 and TRBJ2-6; 8 nucleotides match TRBD2. J gave up 1 base and V 4 bases, and 13 bases lay outside the gene matches. Germline lookup yields CDR1 SGDLS and CDR2 YYNGEE. The CDR3 covers 19 residues. The CDR3 DNA follows: TGTGCCAGCAGCCCCCGGGGGGGGCGCAACGTATCTGGGGCCAACGTCCTGACTTTC. Residues: CASSPRGGRNVSGANVLTF.

This chain uses TRBV6-5 with TRBJ1-5; the D gene is possibly TRBD1 (6 bases). In germline, CDR1 is MNHEY, CDR2 SVGAGI. CDR3 length: 15 residues. Trimming pared 5 bases from V and 0 bases from J, leaving 11 bases between. CDR3 nucleotide sequence: TGTGCCAGCAGTCCCACAGGGAATAGCAATCAGCCCCAGCATTTT. It translates to CASSPTGNSNQPQHF.

V gene TRBV3-1 (or the pseudogene TRBV3-2) combines with J gene TRBJ1-2, with D tentatively TRBD1 (5 bases). Germline CDR1 LGHDT, CDR2 YNNKEL (reference sequence). CDR3 length: 13 amino acids. V lost 6 bases, J lost 5 bases, and 13 bases lay in between. The CDR3 nucleotides are TGTGCCAGCAGAATCGGGGGTAAATATGGCTACACCTTC. Translated, it gives CASRIGGKYGYTF.

The chain links TRBV2 to TRBJ1-5; 7 bases line up with TRBD1. This CDR3 is 14 amino acids long. Germline values: CDR1 SNHLY, CDR2 FYNNEI. The ends lost 6 bases at V and 4 bases at J; junction bases unmatched: 6. CDR3 loop: CASRGDSLNQPQHF. The CDR3, as DNA: TGTGCCAGCAGGGGGGACAGCCTAAATCAGCCCCAGCATTTT.

V and J are TRBV2 and TRBJ1-5; 8 bases map to TRBD1. The CDR3 is 18 residues long. With 1 base clipped from V and 2 bases from J, the junction kept 10 bases outside the gene matches. Germline V gene lookup returns CDR1 SNHLY and CDR2 FYNNEI. CDR3 nucleotides: TGTGCCAGCAGTGAAGGGACAGGGAGTTCCTTTGGCAATCAGCCCCAGCATTTT. This translates into CASSEGTGSSFGNQPQHF. Based on the CDR3 plus reference TRBV2 and TRBJ1-5, the full variable domain is EPEVTQTPSHQVTQMGQEVILRCVPISNHLYFYWYRQILGQKVEFLVSFYNNEISEKSEIFDDQFSVERPDGSNFTLKIRSTKLEDSAMYFCASSEGTGSSFGNQPQHFGDGTRLSIL.

The chain carries TRBV30 and TRBJ2-2; tentatively, D is TRBD1 (6 bases). Germline-derived CDR1 and CDR2 are GTSNPN and SVGIG (reference sequence). The germline V and J ends were trimmed by 0 bases and 6 bases, with 17 bases remaining between them. This CDR3 has 16 residues. The CDR3 loop is CAWSVLWGQGPGELFF. CDR3 nucleotide sequence: TGTGCCTGGAGTGTACTGTGGGGGCAGGGCCCCGGGGAGCTGTTTTTT.

The rearrangement links TRBV4-1 to TRBJ1-5, with 9 bases identical to TRBD1. The CDR3 loop spans 16 amino acids. V lost 0 bases and J lost 6; bases outside the gene matches: 6. Germline V lookup: CDR1 MGHRA, CDR2 YSYEKL. CDR3 sequence (DNA): TGCGCCAGCAGCCAAGATGCCACAGGGGGCGGTCAGCCCCAGCATTTT. It specifies CASSQDATGGGQPQHF.

This clone was seen only a few times. Written as DNA, the CDR3 is TGCGCCAGCAGCCAAGATGGCGGTGTATTCACTGAAGCTTTCTTT. This encodes CASSQDGGVFTEAFF. The rearrangement joins TRBV4-1 to TRBJ1-1, with D hard to call. The CDR3 totals 15 residues. The germline V gene encodes CDR1 MGHRA and CDR2 YSYEKL. V dropped 0 bases and J dropped 4 bases, with 12 bases sitting between them.

The chain couples TRBV7-2 to TRBJ2-5; D is possibly TRBD2 (5 bases). Trimming took off 5 bases at V and 7 bases at J, with 11 bases between the two ends. The CDR3 totals 12 residues. The germline V gene encodes CDR1 SGHTA and CDR2 FQGNSA. The CDR3 loop is CASSHRDGTQYF. CDR3 nucleotides: TGTGCCAGCAGCCACCGGGATGGGACCCAGTACTTC.

The chain combines TRBV9 with TRBJ1-1, with D perhaps TRBD1 (6 bases). V shed 3 bases and J shed 2 bases, with 23 bases lying between them. The length of the CDR3 is 18 residues. The germline V gene has CDR1 SGDLS and CDR2 YYNGEE. The CDR3, as DNA: TGTGCCAGCAGCGCCCGGGACACAAGACGGCTAAAAAACACTGAAGCTTTCTTT. This translates into CASSARDTRRLKNTEAFF.

The CDR3 loop is CASSLAGAIEAFF. DNA for the CDR3: TGTGCCAGCAGCTTGGCAGGGGCCATTGAAGCTTTCTTT. This chain joins TRBV5-4 and TRBJ1-1; D possibly corresponds to TRBD1 (6 bases). Germline lookup yields CDR1 SGHNT and CDR2 YYREEE (reference sequence). This CDR3 is built from 13 residues. Trimming shortened V by 0 bases and J by 7 bases, and 10 bases separated the two germline ends.

This chain uses TRBV5-1 with TRBJ2-5; D is undetermined. The V end lost 5 bases, the J end lost 5 bases, and 7 bases lay between the germline ends. The germline V gene encodes CDR1 SGHRS and CDR2 YFSETQ. There are 11 residues in the CDR3. The CDR3 region has the DNA TGCGCCAGCAGTAACGGGGAGACCCAGTACTTC. It codes for CASSNGETQYF.

The chain uses TRBV4-1 and TRBJ1-2, with D tentatively TRBD1 (6 bases). The germline V gene has CDR1 MGHRA and CDR2 YSYEKL. The CDR3 runs to 14 residues. The V and J ends lost 2 bases and 7 bases respectively, with 14 bases between them. The CDR3 nucleotides read TGCGCCAGCAGCCAAACCGGGACAACCGGTGGCTACACCTTC. Its translation: CASSQTGTTGGYTF.